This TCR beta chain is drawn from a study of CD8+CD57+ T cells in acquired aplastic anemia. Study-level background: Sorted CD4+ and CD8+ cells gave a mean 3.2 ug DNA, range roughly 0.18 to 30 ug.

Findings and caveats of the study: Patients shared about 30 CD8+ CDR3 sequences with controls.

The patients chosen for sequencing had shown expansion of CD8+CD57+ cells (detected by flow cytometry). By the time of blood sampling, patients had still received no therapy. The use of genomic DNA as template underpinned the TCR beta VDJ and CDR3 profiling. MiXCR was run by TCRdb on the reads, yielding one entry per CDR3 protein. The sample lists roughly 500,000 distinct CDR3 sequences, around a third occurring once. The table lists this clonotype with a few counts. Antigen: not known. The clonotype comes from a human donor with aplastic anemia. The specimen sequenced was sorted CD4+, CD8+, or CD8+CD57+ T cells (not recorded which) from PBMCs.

For the CDR3, the DNA is TGCGCCAGCAGCTCGACGACAGGGGGTAATTCACCCCTCCACTTT. Translated: CASSSTTGGNSPLHF. This chain connects TRBV5-1 to TRBJ1-6; 9 bases are shared with TRBD1. The V segment lost 3 bases and the J segment 6 bases; nucleotides outside the gene matches: 4. The CDR3 spans 15 residues. Germline-derived CDR1 and CDR2 are SGHRS and YFSETQ.